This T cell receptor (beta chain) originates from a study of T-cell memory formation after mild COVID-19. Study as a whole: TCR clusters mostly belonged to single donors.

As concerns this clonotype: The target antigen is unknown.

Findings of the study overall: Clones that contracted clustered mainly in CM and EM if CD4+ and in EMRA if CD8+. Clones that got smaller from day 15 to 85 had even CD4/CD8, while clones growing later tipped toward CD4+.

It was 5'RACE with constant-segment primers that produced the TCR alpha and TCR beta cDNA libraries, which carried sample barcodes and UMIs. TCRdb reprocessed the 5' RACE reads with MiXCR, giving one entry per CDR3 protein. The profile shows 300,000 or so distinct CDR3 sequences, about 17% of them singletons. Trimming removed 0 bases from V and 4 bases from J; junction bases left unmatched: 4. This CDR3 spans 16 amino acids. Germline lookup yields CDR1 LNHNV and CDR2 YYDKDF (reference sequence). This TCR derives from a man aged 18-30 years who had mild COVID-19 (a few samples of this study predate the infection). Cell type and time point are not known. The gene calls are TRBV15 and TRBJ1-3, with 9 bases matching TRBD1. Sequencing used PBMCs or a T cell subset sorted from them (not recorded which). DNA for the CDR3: TGTGCCACCAGCAGAGAACAGGGGGCGTTGGGAAACACCATATATTTT. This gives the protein CATSREQGALGNTIYF.